This note documents a single TCR beta chain sequence. Its antigen target is currently unknown. Base-call qualities are not available, and no considerably larger clone is one nucleotide away. The data originate from a study of graft-versus-host responses after intestinal transplantation (dated by TCRdb to the early 2020s). Regarding the research as a whole: Multivisceral, liver-intestinal, or isolated intestinal transplants were received by the recipients. Every recipient was given anti-thymocyte globulin induction, then maintenance tacrolimus and steroids for two to three years. To identify alloreactive clones, pre-transplant mixed lymphocyte reaction products were sequenced and compared with unstimulated pre-transplant donor and recipient T cells. Samples from a few later patients were sequenced in-house on an Illumina MiSeq with MiXCR processing rather than by the commercial service. The cohort enrolled under 25 intestinal transplant recipients including one retransplant, and a few patients lacking pretransplant specimens were excluded. Graft-versus-host and host-versus-graft alloreactive T cell clones were tracked in the graft, circulation and bone marrow after intestinal transplantation using bulk TCR-beta CDR3 sequencing. Donor T cell macrochimerism was defined as a peak of at least 4% donor T cells among recipient peripheral blood mononuclear cells. Paper-wide results and their limitations: The relatively low number and heterogeneity of intestinal transplant patients limited the conclusions. High GvH to HvG T cell clonal ratios were observed in the allografts of patients with donor T cell macrochimerism. GvH clones were found in recipient bone marrow, and some of the GvH clones appeared earlier in ileal mucosa or blood, which is consistent with an intestinal mucosal origin. Peak levels of circulating GvH clones were associated with declines in HvG clones early after transplant.

The library was built by means of the immunoSEQ multiplex PCR assay. For most patients, genomic DNA was isolated with the Qiagen DNeasy Blood and Tissue Kit and shipped frozen to Adaptive Biotechnologies for TCR sequencing. High-throughput TCR-beta CDR3 sequencing of genomic DNA from most patients was performed by Adaptive Biotechnologies. The published analysis was carried out like this. Adaptive's ImmunoSEQ software supplied the TCR sequencing data for around 17 patients, while MiXCR and VDJtools were used to process a few other patients. To correct CD4 versus CD8 sorting errors, any sequence found in both subsets at a frequency ratio below 5:1 was removed. CDR3 nucleotide sequences shared between donor and recipient were removed because the origin of such sequences could not be assigned. At least 2-fold expansion over unstimulated cells and a minimum CFSE-low frequency of 0.002% (template counts) or 0.001% (read counts) were required for clones to be classified as alloreactive. A clone was considered mappable if detected in the sequenced pre-transplant spleen, lymph node, or MLR CFSE-low populations of the donor or recipient. Cumulative frequency of alloreactive clones was calculated as a percentage of all sequences weighted by copy number. TCRdb stores this immuneACCESS table with in-frame sequences only. Part of the clones is absent; in the studies checked, under half of the shortfall reflects unresolved V genes, and no reason is known for the rest. The D gene and trimming were derived from the DNA, and the V and J assignments and clone size from that table. This sample comprises 80,000 to 85,000 clones, 91% of them detected only once. Of the sample, roughly 0.1% falls within the top ten clones.

Reading the label with the study, this specimen's time point is: cells obtained before transplantation from donor or recipient. CD3+CD4+ and CD3+CD8+ populations were FACS-sorted from unstimulated pre-transplant donor and recipient cells taken from spleen or lymph nodes. Looking up the germline V gene yields CDR1 SGHAT and CDR2 FQNNGV. Trimming at the junction amounts to 3 bases on V and 3 bases on J, and the germline ends lie 9 bases apart. The CDR3 measures 13 amino acids from cysteine to phenylalanine. CDR3 DNA only is kept here, 39 bases in frame from base 1. The sequence is built from TRBV11-2 and TRBJ2-7; the D gene assignment is ambiguous. The specimen comprised unstimulated CD4+ T cells sorted from spleen or lymph node cells, sampled before intestinal transplant. The receptor comes from a human donor who received an intestinal transplant. The base sequence is TGTGCCAGCAGCTTGAGCTCCTTCTACGAGCAGTACTTC. This translates into CASSLSSFYEQYF.